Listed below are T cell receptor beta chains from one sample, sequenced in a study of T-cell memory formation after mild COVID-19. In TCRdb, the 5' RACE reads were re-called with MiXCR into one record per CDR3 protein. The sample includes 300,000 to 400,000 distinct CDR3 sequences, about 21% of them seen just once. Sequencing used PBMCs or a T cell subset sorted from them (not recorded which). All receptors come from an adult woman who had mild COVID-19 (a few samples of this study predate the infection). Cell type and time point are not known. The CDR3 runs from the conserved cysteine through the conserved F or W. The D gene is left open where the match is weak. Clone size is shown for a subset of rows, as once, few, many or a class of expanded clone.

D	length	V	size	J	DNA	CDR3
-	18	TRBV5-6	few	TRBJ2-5	TGTGCCAGCAGCTCCATATTAAATTCCGGGACGGTCCAGGAGACCCAGTACTTC	CASSSILNSGTVQETQYF
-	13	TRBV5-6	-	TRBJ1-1	TGTGCCAGCACCGGGGGGCAGAACACTGAAGCTTTCTTT	CASTGGQNTEAFF
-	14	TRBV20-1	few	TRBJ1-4	TGCAGTGCTAGAGACGGGGGAGGACATGAAAAACTGTTTTTT	CSARDGGGHEKLFF
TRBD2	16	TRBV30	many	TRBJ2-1	TGTGCCTGGAGTGGACTAGCGGGAGCCCCAACATCCGAGCAGTTCTTC	CAWSGLAGAPTSEQFF
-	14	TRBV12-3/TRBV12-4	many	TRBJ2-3	TGTGCCAGCCATACCCTAGGGCCCCGGAATACGCAGTATTTT	CASHTLGPRNTQYF
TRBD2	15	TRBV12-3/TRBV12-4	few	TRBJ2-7	TGTGCCAGCAGTTTCTGGGGACCGGGAGGCTTTGAGCAGTACTTC	CASSFWGPGGFEQYF
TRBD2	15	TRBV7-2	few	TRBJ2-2	TGTGCCAGCAGCTCGAGCGCGGGAGGTGGCGGGGAGCTGTTTTTT	CASSSSAGGGGELFF
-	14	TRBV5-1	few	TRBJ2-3	TGCGCCAGCAGCCTCTCCCGGAGGTCAGATACGCAGTATTTT	CASSLSRRSDTQYF
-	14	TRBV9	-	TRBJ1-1	TGTGCCAGCAGCGTAGCGAAGGGGCGGACTGAAGCTTTCTTT	CASSVAKGRTEAFF
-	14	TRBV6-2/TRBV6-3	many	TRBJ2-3	TGTGCCAGCAGTCGGACGGGTTCCACAGATACGCAGTATTTT	CASSRTGSTDTQYF
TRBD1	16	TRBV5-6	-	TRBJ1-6	TGTGCCAGCAGCATAAGGACAGGGAGACGGAATTCACCCCTCCACTTT	CASSIRTGRRNSPLHF
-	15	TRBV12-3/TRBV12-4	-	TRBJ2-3	TGTGCCAGCAGTTTGGGCGGTCCTAGGACAGATACGCAGTATTTT	CASSLGGPRTDTQYF
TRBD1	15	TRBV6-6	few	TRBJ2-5	TGTGCCAGCAGGATCGGGACAGCGTGGCGGGAGACCCAGTACTTC	CASRIGTAWRETQYF
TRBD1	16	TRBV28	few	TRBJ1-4	TGTGCCAGCAGTTTACCGACAGGGAACGAGAATGAAAAACTGTTTTTT	CASSLPTGNENEKLFF
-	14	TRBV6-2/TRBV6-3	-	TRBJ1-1	TGTGCCAGCAGCCCTACGTATGGAGGCTCTGAAGCTTTCTTT	CASSPTYGGSEAFF
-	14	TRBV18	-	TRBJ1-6	TGTGCCAGCTCATCTCAGGGAAGTAATTCACCCCTCCACTTT	CASSSQGSNSPLHF
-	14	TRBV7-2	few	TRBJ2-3	TGTGCCAGCAGCTTAGGGAGACCACTCGATACGCAGTATTTT	CASSLGRPLDTQYF
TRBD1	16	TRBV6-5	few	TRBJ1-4	TGTGCCAGCACCTACACACTGGGACAGGGTCGGGGTGAACTGTTTTTT	CASTYTLGQGRGELFF
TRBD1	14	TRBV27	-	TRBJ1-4	TGTGCCAGCAGTTTAAACAGGGGGAAAGAAAAACTGTTTTTT	CASSLNRGKEKLFF
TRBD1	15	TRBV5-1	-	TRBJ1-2	TGCGCCAGCAGCTTGGAACAGGGGAAAAGCTATGGCTACACCTTC	CASSLEQGKSYGYTF
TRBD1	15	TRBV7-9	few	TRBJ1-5	TGTGCCAGCAGCCCCCCCGGGACAGGGGATCAGCCCCAGCATTTT	CASSPPGTGDQPQHF
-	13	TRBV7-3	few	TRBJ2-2	TGTGCCAGCAGCTTGGAGGGTGTCGGGGAGCTGTTTTTT	CASSLEGVGELFF
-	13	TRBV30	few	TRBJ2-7	TGTGCCTGGAACCAGGGGACGTCGTACGAGCAGTACTTC	CAWNQGTSYEQYF
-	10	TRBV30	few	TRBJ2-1	TGTGCCTGGAGTCAGACAGAGCAGTTCTTC	CAWSQTEQFF
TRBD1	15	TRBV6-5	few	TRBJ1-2	TGTGCCAGCAGTCAAGGACAGGGAGTTTTCTATGGCTACACCTTC	CASSQGQGVFYGYTF
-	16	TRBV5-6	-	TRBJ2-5	TGTGCCAGCATCAAGACCGCAGGGGAGTACCAAGAGACCCAGTACTTC	CASIKTAGEYQETQYF
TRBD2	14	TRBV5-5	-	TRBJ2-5	TGTGCCAGCAGCGCCGGGACTAATCAAGAGACCCAGTACTTC	CASSAGTNQETQYF
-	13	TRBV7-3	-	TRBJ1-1	TGTGCCAGCAGCTTAACAGGGTTCGGTGAAGCTTTCTTT	CASSLTGFGEAFF
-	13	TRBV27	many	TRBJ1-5	TGTGCCAGCAGTTTATCGGGCAATCAGCCCCAGCATTTT	CASSLSGNQPQHF
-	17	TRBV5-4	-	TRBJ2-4	TGTGCCAGCAGCTTGGATCCCACCTACTTAGCCAAAAACATTCAGTACTTC	CASSLDPTYLAKNIQYF
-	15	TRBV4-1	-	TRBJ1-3	TGCGCCAGCAGCCGATTTTTTTTCTCTGGAAACACCATATATTTT	CASSRFFFSGNTIYF